Sequencing of this T cell receptor beta chain was carried out in a study of technical replicates of blood from a handful of donors. Produced via immunoSEQ multiplex PCR; TCRdb's table is partial and in-frame only. The sample records around 57,000 clones, about 95% being singletons. V was clipped by 6 bases and J by 6 bases; unmatched bases: 6. Germline loops: CDR1 MDHEN, CDR2 SYDVKM. The CDR3 is made up of 14 amino acids. The clonotype comes from a human donor in good health. The J gene is TRBJ1-5, the V gene TRBV28; TRBD1 matches 9 bases. Sequenced sample: T cells isolated from PBMCs. The CDR3 nucleotides read TGTGCCAGCAGCCGACAGGGGGTGGTTCAGCCCCAGCATTTT. Translation gives CASSRQGVVQPQHF.